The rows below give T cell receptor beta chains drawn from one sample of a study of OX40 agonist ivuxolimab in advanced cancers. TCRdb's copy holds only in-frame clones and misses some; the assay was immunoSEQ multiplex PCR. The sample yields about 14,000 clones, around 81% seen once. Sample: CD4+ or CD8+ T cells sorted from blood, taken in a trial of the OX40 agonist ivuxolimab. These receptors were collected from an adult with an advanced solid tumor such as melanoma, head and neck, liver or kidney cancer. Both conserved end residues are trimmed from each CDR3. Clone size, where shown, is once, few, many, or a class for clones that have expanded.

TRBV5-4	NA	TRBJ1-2	ASSFPGLGLANYGYT
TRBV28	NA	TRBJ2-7	ASSLSSYEQY
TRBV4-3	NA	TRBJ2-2	ASSLDGSGELF
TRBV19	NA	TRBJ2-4	ASSPSLLAKNIQY
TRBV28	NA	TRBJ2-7	AGGRQGAYEQY
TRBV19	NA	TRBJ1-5	ATKPGRTSNQPQH
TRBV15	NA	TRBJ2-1	ATSRDAWPAGEQF
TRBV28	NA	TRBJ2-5	ASGLERETQY
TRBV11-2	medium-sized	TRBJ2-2	ASSLAGGWELF
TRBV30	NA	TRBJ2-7	AWSQAYEQY
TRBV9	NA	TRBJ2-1	ASTAGGGRGEQF
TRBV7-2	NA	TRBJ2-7	ASSPLGDEQY
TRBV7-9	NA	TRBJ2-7	ASSLGVAGTYEQY
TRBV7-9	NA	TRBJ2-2	ASSLSITGELF
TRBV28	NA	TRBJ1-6	ASSAHSGGIYNSPLH
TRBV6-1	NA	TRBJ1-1	ASVGYRDTEAF
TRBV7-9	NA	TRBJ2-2	ATDTGELF
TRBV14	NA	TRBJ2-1	ASSRDRYNEQF
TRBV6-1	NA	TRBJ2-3	ASSEVTAGGDTQY
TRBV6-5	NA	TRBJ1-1	ASSYSQGLTEAF
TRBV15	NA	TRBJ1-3	ATIGGDGNTIY
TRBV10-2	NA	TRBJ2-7	ASSPGGPYEQY
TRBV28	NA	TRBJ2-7	ASRPTSGSFATPLPYEQY
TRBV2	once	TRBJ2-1	ASSPSSYNEQF
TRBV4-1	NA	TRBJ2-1	ASSHFGAYEQF
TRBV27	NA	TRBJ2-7	ASSKTSGTYEQY
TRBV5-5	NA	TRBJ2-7	ASSPGLAATYEQY
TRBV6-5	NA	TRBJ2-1	ASSYSMGFEQF
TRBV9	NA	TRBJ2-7	ASSLRGGGSYEQY
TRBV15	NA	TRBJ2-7	ATGRSNEQY
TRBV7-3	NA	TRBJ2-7	ASSLGNSGNEQY
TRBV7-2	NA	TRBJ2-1	ASSQREGPPYNEQF
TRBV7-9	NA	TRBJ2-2	ASSAGTQPGELF
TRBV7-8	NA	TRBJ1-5	ASSPSSRGVSNQPQH
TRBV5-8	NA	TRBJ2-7	ASSSTAGTAG
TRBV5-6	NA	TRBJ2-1	ASSWGGRGNEQF
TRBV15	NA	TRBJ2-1	ATSRESGYNEQF
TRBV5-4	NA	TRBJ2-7	ASSFSENPYEQY
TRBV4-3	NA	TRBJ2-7	ASSQDGGRGSYEQY
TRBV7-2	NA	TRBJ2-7	ASSFAGEYEQY
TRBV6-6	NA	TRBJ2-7	ASSPGGSVQY
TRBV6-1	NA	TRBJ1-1	ASSDGDTEAF
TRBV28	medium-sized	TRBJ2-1	ASSLNWGSNEQF
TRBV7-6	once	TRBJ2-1	ASSLAVYTQAHPYNEQF
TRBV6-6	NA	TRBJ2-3	ASSPRQGSDTQY